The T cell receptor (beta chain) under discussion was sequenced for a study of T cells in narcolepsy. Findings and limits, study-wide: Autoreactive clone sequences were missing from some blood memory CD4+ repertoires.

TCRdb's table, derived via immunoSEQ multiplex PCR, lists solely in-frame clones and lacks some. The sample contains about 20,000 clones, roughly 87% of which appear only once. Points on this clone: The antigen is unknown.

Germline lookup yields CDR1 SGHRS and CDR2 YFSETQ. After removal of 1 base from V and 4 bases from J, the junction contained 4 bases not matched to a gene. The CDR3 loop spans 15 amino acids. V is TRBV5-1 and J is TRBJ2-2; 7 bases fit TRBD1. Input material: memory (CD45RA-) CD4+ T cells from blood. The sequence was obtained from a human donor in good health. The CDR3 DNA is TGCGCCAGCAGCTTGAGAGGGGGCGGCACCGGGGAGCTGTTTTTT. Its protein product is CASSLRGGGTGELFF.